Each of the 14 T cell receptor beta chains below was sequenced from the same sample in a study of blood T cells in healthy people across ages (dated by TCRdb to between 2014 and 2017). Library prep was done by 5' RACE. TCRdb shows the sequencer as Illumina HiSeq 2500. A second PCR of roughly 6 to 11 cycles was run with a J-beta primer mix and a sample-barcoded 5' primer. In-frame beta chains were kept once TCRdb had trimmed the public reads at Q25 with fastp and called clones with MiXCR. CDR3 protein duplicates are merged, each entry listing the most common genes and DNA. The sample contains some 750,000 distinct CDR3 sequences, around a fifth of them found a single time. The ten biggest clones cover about 22% of the sample. The specimen sequenced was blood. Receptors originate from a man between 65 and 85 years old in good health.

The chain joins TRBV10-3 to TRBJ1-5, with no clear D. Germline V gene data show CDR1 as ENHRY and CDR2 as SYGVKD. The V and J ends lost 0 bases and 8 bases respectively, with 11 bases between them. The CDR3 totals 14 residues. CDR3 nucleotides: TGTGCCATCAGTGAGTCTCTAACCCTGGAGCCCCAGCATTTT. Amino acids: CAISESLTLEPQHF.

The chain uses TRBV28 and TRBJ2-3; 11 bases are a match to TRBD2. This CDR3 spans 19 amino acids. With V trimmed by 4 bases and J by 0 bases, 12 bases remained unmatched. Germline CDR1 reads MDHEN; CDR2 reads SYDVKM. CDR3 loop: CASSSSAWASGGSTDTQYF. The CDR3, as DNA: TGTGCCAGCAGTTCCTCGGCCTGGGCTAGCGGGGGGAGCACAGATACGCAGTATTTT.

The rearrangement links TRBV12-3 or TRBV12-4 to TRBJ2-5; D unclear. The closer fit of TRBJ2-1 to the DNA end suggests the J call may be wrong. The CDR3 totals 13 residues. The CDR3 here is CASSFRRNNEQFF. In DNA form, the CDR3 reads TGTGCCAGCAGTTTTCGCCGAAACAATGAGCAGTTCTTC.

The chain employs TRBV5-1 and TRBJ1-1; D is perhaps TRBD1 (5 bases). This CDR3 has 13 amino acids. V was cut by 4 bases and J by 1 base, with 8 bases left in between. Germline CDR1 SGHRS, CDR2 YFSETQ. CDR3 in DNA: TGCGCCAGCAGCGAGACAGAGAACACTGAAGCTTTCTTT. This sequence encodes CASSETENTEAFF.

This clonotype was detected many times. CDR3: CASSPTGYYTDTQYF. The DNA of the CDR3 is TGTGCCAGCAGCCCGACAGGTTATTACACAGATACGCAGTATTTT. The genes are TRBV7-9 and TRBJ2-3; D may be TRBD1 (6 bases). Looked up from germline, CDR1 is SEHNR and CDR2 is FQNEAQ (reference sequence). The CDR3 has 15 amino acids. V lost 5 bases to trimming and J lost 2 bases, with 14 bases between them.

A few counts support this clonotype. This chain connects TRBV7-9 to TRBJ2-1; TRBD2 might be the D (6 bases). CDR1 SEHNR and CDR2 FQNEAQ come from the germline V gene (reference sequence). CDR3 size: 12 residues. Trimming left V 5 bases short and J 9 bases short, with 11 bases between. CDR3 DNA sequence: TGTGCCAGCAGCACCGGGACTTTTGAGCAGTTCTTC. It codes for CASSTGTFEQFF.

This clonotype was observed at least ten times. This chain uses TRBV7-3 with TRBJ2-2, with 8 bases lining up with TRBD2. The germline CDR1 and CDR2 sequences are SGHTA and FQGTGA. V gave up 5 bases and J gave up 7 bases; unmatched junction bases: 6. The CDR3 loop spans 14 amino acids. The CDR3 region is CASSVSGTVGELFF. The DNA of the CDR3 is TGTGCCAGCAGCGTTAGCGGGACGGTCGGGGAGCTGTTTTTT.

This clonotype has ten or more counts. The V gene is TRBV4-2, the J gene TRBJ2-2, with 7 bases matching TRBD2. Germline V gene sequence: CDR1 LGHNA, CDR2 YNFKEQ. The CDR3 totals 14 residues. The ends lost 0 bases at V and 6 bases at J; junction bases unmatched: 1. In DNA form, the CDR3 reads TGTGCCAGCAGCCAAGATACTAGCGCCGGGGAGCTGTTTTTT. Protein: CASSQDTSAGELFF.

This chain links TRBV15 with TRBJ2-1; 7 bases line up with TRBD2. The J call is uncertain, as TRBJ2-5 better fits the DNA end. The CDR3 consists of 15 residues. Germline CDR1 is LNHNV and CDR2 is YYDKDF (reference sequence). The CDR3 region has the DNA TGTGCCACCAGCAGCGCCTTGGGGGGGAAAGAGACCCAGTACTTC. Residues: CATSSALGGKETQYF.

The chain uses TRBV21-1 and TRBJ2-5; the table's TRBD2 call for D was not verified on the DNA. TRBV21-1 represents a pseudogene. The CDR3 has 19 residues. CDR3: CASSTRGLAGGARQETQYF. The CDR3, as DNA: TGTGCCAGCAGCACGAGGGGACTAGCGGGAGGGGCCCGACAAGAGACCCAGTACTTC.

This clonotype was detected a few times. The rearrangement uses TRBV12-3 or TRBV12-4 and TRBJ1-3; a weak D match, TRBD1 (6 bases). This CDR3 region has 18 residues. Trimming removed 2 bases at V and 2 bases at J, with 19 bases between. In DNA form, the CDR3 reads TGTGCCAGCAGTTTAAGGGGCGGTGGGGGCCCGGCTGGAAACACCATATATTTT. Residues: CASSLRGGGGPAGNTIYF.

The chain is built from TRBV3-1 and TRBJ2-7, with 7 bases lining up with TRBD1. The germline CDR1 and CDR2 sequences are LGHDT and YNNKEL (reference sequence). The CDR3 sequence is 14 residues long. With 1 base clipped from V and 6 bases from J, the junction kept 6 bases outside the gene matches. CDR3 amino acids: CASSQGKGAREQYF. CDR3 in DNA: TGTGCCAGCAGCCAAGGGAAGGGGGCGCGCGAGCAGTACTTC.

This clonotype occurred many times. The V and J genes are TRBV27 and TRBJ2-3, with 10 bases aligning to TRBD2. CDR1 and CDR2 from the germline V gene are MNHEY and SMNVEV (reference sequence). V lost 3 bases to trimming and J lost 9 bases; unmatched junction nucleotides: 12. CDR3 length equals 16 residues. Written as DNA, the CDR3 is TGTGCCAGCAGTTTGGGTAGCGGGGGGACCGGAAGAACGCAGTATTTT. This gives the protein CASSLGSGGTGRTQYF.

This clonotype showed up just a few times. V is TRBV19 and J is TRBJ1-1; D remains ambiguous. Between the trimmed V and J ends, which lost 3 bases and 4 bases, there was a span of 9 bases. CDR1 is LNHDA, CDR2 SQIVND, per germline (reference sequence). This CDR3 is 13 amino acids long. The CDR3 loop is CASSIGRLTEAFF. For the CDR3, the DNA is TGTGCCAGTAGTATCGGGCGACTCACTGAAGCTTTCTTT.